These 31 T cell receptor beta chains were sequenced from one sample in a study of regulatory dendritic cells for organ transplantation. CFSE-labeled sorted T cells met regulatory or mature dendritic cells for over 4 days. Their specific antigens are unknown. The table came from immunoSEQ multiplex PCR; TCRdb's copy has only in-frame clones and leaves some out. The data hold fewer than 20,000 clones, with around 80% observed a single time. The sample consisted of memory CD4+ T cells from blood cultured with regulatory dendritic cells. The subset was: CD45RO+ memory T cells. These TCRs come from a human donor in good health.

The chain uses TRBV2 and TRBJ2-1, with D hard to call. The CDR3 has 14 residues. Germline V gene sequence: CDR1 SNHLY, CDR2 FYNNEI. Trimming cost V 0 bases and J 5 bases, with 8 bases left between them. The CDR3 is CASSEARRNNEQFF. The CDR3 bases are TGTGCCAGCAGTGAAGCGAGGAGAAACAATGAGCAGTTCTTC.

The V and J genes are TRBV2 and TRBJ2-7, with TRBD1 matching 8 bases. CDR3 length equals 13 residues. Germline-derived CDR1 and CDR2 are SNHLY and FYNNEI. This CDR3 reads CASNRGESYEQYF. The CDR3 DNA sequence: TGTGCTTCGAACAGGGGGGAGTCCTACGAGCAGTACTTC.

The rearrangement joins TRBV4-2 to TRBJ1-5, with TRBD1 as a possible D gene (5 bases). CDR1 is LGHNA, CDR2 YNFKEQ, per germline. V was pared by 0 bases and J by 7 bases, with 13 bases between. The length of the CDR3 is 15 residues. The CDR3 DNA is TGTGCCAGCAGCCAAGATCGGGGGGTAGGCCAGCCCCAGCATTTT. Translated: CASSQDRGVGQPQHF.

The rearrangement uses TRBV29-1 and TRBJ2-3, with D perhaps TRBD2 (6 bases). V dropped 6 bases and J dropped 2 bases, with 18 bases sitting between them. In germline, CDR1 is SQVTM, CDR2 ANQGSEA. CDR3 length equals 15 residues. CDR3 in DNA: TGCAGCGTCGGGAGCGGAGGGCTATCCACAGATACGCAGTATTTT. This codes for CSVGSGGLSTDTQYF.

The chain employs TRBV10-1 and TRBJ2-7; TRBD2 matches at 7 bases. Germline trimming cut 4 bases from V and 6 bases from J; bases unmatched to any gene: 9. The CDR3 runs 14 residues. Per germline, CDR1 WNHNN and CDR2 SYGVQD (reference sequence). The CDR3 DNA reads TGCGCCAGCAGTGTTGACCAAACGGGAGGCGAGCAGTACTTC. It is translated as CASSVDQTGGEQYF.

V is TRBV7-8 and J is TRBJ2-3; 15 bases match TRBD2. The CDR3 extends over 17 amino acids. Trimming took 5 bases from V and 2 from J; bases not matched to a gene: 5. The germline CDR1 and CDR2 sequences are SGHVS and FQNEAQ. CDR3 residues: CASSPGLAGGPTDTQYF. CDR3 DNA sequence: TGTGCCAGCAGCCCAGGACTAGCGGGGGGGCCCACAGATACGCAGTATTTT.

In this sample, this clone turned up once. The chain joins TRBV6-6 to TRBJ1-5; D is ambiguous. Trimming stripped 2 bases from V and 5 bases from J, with 10 bases between. CDR1 is MNHNY, CDR2 SVGAGI, per germline (reference sequence). This CDR3 comprises 14 residues. CDR3 amino acids: CASSYGGGDQPQHF. CDR3 coding DNA: TGTGCCAGCAGTTACGGAGGTGGGGATCAGCCCCAGCATTTT.

This chain connects TRBV7-6 to TRBJ1-4; no clear D. The germline V gene encodes CDR1 SGHVS and CDR2 FNYEAQ. The V end lost 5 bases, the J end lost 5 bases, and 21 bases lay between the germline ends. The length of the CDR3 is 17 residues. The CDR3 DNA is TGTGCCAGCAGCCTGCTTTTTGGGGAGGGCAAAAATGAAAAACTGTTTTTT. Translation: CASSLLFGEGKNEKLFF.

The chain combines TRBV30 with TRBJ1-2; D is unclear. Germline CDR1 reads GTSNPN; CDR2 reads SVGIG (reference sequence). Trimming took 1 base from V and 2 from J, leaving 11 bases between them. This CDR3 contains 14 residues. The CDR3, as DNA: TGTGCCTGGAGTGGTATACTTCCAAACTATGGCTACACCTTC. Amino acid sequence: CAWSGILPNYGYTF.

The chain is built from TRBV5-5 and TRBJ2-1; TRBD1 matches at 7 bases. V lost 4 bases, J lost 5 bases, and 9 bases stayed unmatched. The length of the CDR3 is 15 residues. Germline V lookup: CDR1 SGHKS, CDR2 YYEKEE (reference sequence). In DNA, the CDR3 is TGTGCCAGCAGCAAGACAGGGAGCTTAAACAATGAGCAGTTCTTC. It encodes CASSKTGSLNNEQFF. Based on the CDR3 plus reference TRBV5-5 and TRBJ2-1, the full variable domain is DAGVTQSPTHLIKTRGQQVTLRCSPISGHKSVSWYQQVLGQGPQFIFQYYEKEERGRGNFPDRFSARQFPNYSSELNVNALLLGDSALYLCASSKTGSLNNEQFFGPGTRLTVL.

This clone was seen only a few times. The rearrangement uses TRBV14 and TRBJ2-7, with D perhaps matching TRBD2 (6 bases). V was shortened by 7 bases and J by 4 bases, with 23 bases between the two germline ends. The germline gives CDR1 SGHDN, CDR2 FVKESK. CDR3 size: 16 residues. The CDR3 coding sequence is TGTGCCAGCAAATCGAGATCCGGGACTCAAATTTACGAGCAGTACTTC. Its translation is CASKSRSGTQIYEQYF.

V usage is TRBV6-4 and J usage is TRBJ1-5; perhaps TRBD1 as D (6 bases). V was pared by 3 bases and J by 2 bases, with 14 bases between. CDR1 and CDR2 (germline): MRHNA, SNTAGT. This CDR3 is built from 16 residues. CDR3 region: CASSEVGGAGNQPQHF. DNA of the CDR3: TGTGCCAGCAGTGAAGTTGGGGGGGCTGGCAATCAGCCCCAGCATTTT.

To note about this clone: Germline is not matched at one junction end, which may reflect a read error. This chain links TRBV5-1 with TRBJ1-2; D is ambiguous. Germline CDR1 SGHRS, CDR2 YFSETQ. This CDR3 spans 13 amino acids. CDR3 sequence: CASSPIANYGYTF. In DNA form, the CDR3 reads TGTGCCAGCAGCCCCATAGCTAACTATGGCTACACCTTC.

The V gene is TRBV2, the J gene TRBJ2-5, with a weak D call TRBD1 (6 bases). Germline V gene lookup returns CDR1 SNHLY and CDR2 FYNNEI. V lost 0 bases and J lost 5, with 13 bases in between. The CDR3 spans 15 residues. CDR3 coding DNA: TGTGCCAGCAGTGAAGCGAACCAGGGGTTGGAGACCCAGTACTTC. It translates to CASSEANQGLETQYF.

The V call is TRBV28, the J call TRBJ1-5; 7 bases align to TRBD1. Trimming took 3 bases from V and 3 from J; bases not matched to a gene: 8. This CDR3 has 16 amino acids. Germline loops: CDR1 MDHEN, CDR2 SYDVKM. The CDR3 nucleotides are TGTGCCAGCAGTTTCTTAAAGACAGGGTTCAATCAGCCCCAGCATTTT. Residues: CASSFLKTGFNQPQHF.

The chain uses TRBV25-1 and TRBJ1-2, with unresolved D. This CDR3 comprises 12 residues. With 5 bases removed from V and 3 bases from J, the gap between germline ends came to 7 bases. CDR1 and CDR2 from the germline V gene are MGHDK and SYGVNS. CDR3 sequence (DNA): TGTGCCAGCAGTCGGGGTTACTATGGCTACACCTTC. This encodes CASSRGYYGYTF.

The table lists this clone with a few counts. The V and J genes are TRBV6-6 and TRBJ1-2; tentative D call: TRBD1 (6 bases). This CDR3 region has 14 residues. V lost 6 bases, J lost 5 bases, and 16 bases lay in between. Looked up from germline, CDR1 is MNHNY and CDR2 is SVGAGI (reference sequence). CDR3 in amino acids: CASSSGTSPYGYTF. The CDR3 DNA follows: TGTGCCAGCAGCTCCGGGACATCTCCGTATGGCTACACCTTC.

The chain has TRBV5-1 and TRBJ2-1; D gene uncertain. The CDR3 consists of 13 residues. V shed 0 bases and J shed 6 bases, with 7 bases lying between them. The germline V gene encodes CDR1 SGHRS and CDR2 YFSETQ. The CDR3 loop is CASSLDPINEQFF. CDR3 bases: TGCGCCAGCAGCTTGGATCCAATCAATGAGCAGTTCTTC. The full variable domain, completed using reference TRBV5-1 and TRBJ2-1, is KAGVTQTPRYLIKTRGQQVTLSCSPISGHRSVSWYQQTPGQGLQFLFEYFSETQRNKGNFPGRFSGRQFSNSRSEMNVSTLELGDSALYLCASSLDPINEQFFGPGTRLTVL.

V and J are TRBV5-4 and TRBJ2-7; 8 bases fit TRBD1. The CDR3 loop spans 13 amino acids. Germline V gene sequence: CDR1 SGHNT, CDR2 YYREEE (reference sequence). V shed 3 bases and J 3 bases; nucleotides not matched to a gene: 2. In nucleotides, the CDR3 is TGTGCCAGCAGCTCAGGGGGCAGCTACGAGCAGTACTTC. Its protein is CASSSGGSYEQYF.

The chain has TRBV18 and TRBJ1-1; D is possibly TRBD1 (5 bases). Looked up from germline, CDR1 is KGHSH and CDR2 is LQKENI. The CDR3 covers 12 residues. Trimming left V 8 bases short and J 6 bases short, with 13 bases between. The CDR3 sequence is CASGFQGSEAFF. CDR3 nucleotides: TGTGCCAGCGGGTTTCAGGGCTCTGAAGCTTTCTTT.

The genes are TRBV6-1 and TRBJ2-7; D not resolved. The V end was cut by 7 bases, the J end by 3 bases, with 7 bases between. The CDR3 is 11 amino acids. Germline CDR1 is MNHNS and CDR2 is SASEGT. The CDR3 loop is CASTLYYEQYF. DNA for the CDR3: TGTGCCAGCACCCTCTACTACGAGCAGTACTTC.

The V and J genes are TRBV6-6 and TRBJ2-2, with D hard to call. Germline CDR1 is MNHNY and CDR2 is SVGAGI (reference sequence). The CDR3 spans 14 residues. V was cut by 0 bases and J by 6 bases, with 8 bases left in between. The CDR3 sequence: CASSYSIGSGELFF. CDR3 DNA: TGTGCCAGCAGTTACTCGATAGGATCCGGGGAGCTGTTTTTT.

The chain recombines TRBV7-2 with TRBJ2-2, with 8 nucleotides matching TRBD1. Germline trimming cut 2 bases from V and 8 bases from J; bases unmatched to any gene: 4. The V gene's germline CDR1 is SGHTA and CDR2 FQGNSA. There are 14 residues in the CDR3. The CDR3 DNA reads as TGTGCCAGCAGCTTATTCCAGGGGGCAGGGGAGCTGTTTTTT. Translation: CASSLFQGAGELFF. Complete variable domain (other parts from reference TRBV7-2 and TRBJ2-2): GAGVSQSPSNKVTEKGKDVELRCDPISGHTALYWYRQSLGQGLEFLIYFQGNSAPDKSGLPSDRFSAERTGGSVSTLTIQRTQQEDSAVYLCASSLFQGAGELFFGEGSRLTVL.

The CDR3: CASSLVGGGASGEQYF. DNA of the CDR3: TGTGCCAGCAGCTTAGTTGGCGGGGGGGCGAGCGGCGAGCAGTACTTC. The chain uses TRBV7-2 and TRBJ2-7, with 9 bases identical to TRBD2. Germline CDR1 and CDR2: SGHTA and FQGNSA. The ends lost 1 base at V and 6 bases at J; junction bases unmatched: 10. CDR3 length: 16 residues.

This chain connects TRBV9 to TRBJ2-3, with TRBD2 matching over 12 bases. Germline V lookup: CDR1 SGDLS, CDR2 YYNGEE. The CDR3 runs to 15 residues. J was trimmed by 2 bases and V by 5 bases; bases with no gene match: 3. CDR3 sequence (DNA): TGTGCCAGCAGGGCTAGCGGGGGGGCCACAGATACGCAGTATTTT. Encoded protein: CASRASGGATDTQYF.

The chain has TRBV28 and TRBJ1-2, with unresolved D. The CDR3 spans 12 residues. CDR1 is MDHEN, CDR2 SYDVKM, per germline. Trimming pared 8 bases from V and 2 bases from J, leaving 9 bases between. The CDR3 region is CASRSANYGYTF. The CDR3 coding sequence is TGTGCCAGCCGGTCCGCGAACTATGGCTACACCTTC.

The V call is TRBV7-2, the J call TRBJ1-5; D is ambiguous. Germline loops: CDR1 SGHTA, CDR2 FQGNSA. This CDR3 spans 15 amino acids. The V end lost 1 base, the J end lost 0 bases, and 7 bases lay between the germline ends. As DNA, the CDR3 is TGTGCCAGCAGCTTAGACTCGGGTAGCAATCAGCCCCAGCATTTT. This codes for CASSLDSGSNQPQHF.

The gene calls are TRBV5-1 and TRBJ2-1, with a weak D call TRBD2 (5 bases). V dropped 1 base and J dropped 9 bases, with 14 bases sitting between them. This CDR3 spans 14 amino acids. Germline V lookup: CDR1 SGHRS, CDR2 YFSETQ. CDR3 protein: CASSLRFGGGEQFF. DNA of the CDR3: TGCGCCAGCAGCTTGCGGTTCGGTGGAGGTGAGCAGTTCTTC.

V gene TRBV19 combines with J gene TRBJ1-2; 7 bases agree with TRBD1. Per germline, CDR1 LNHDA and CDR2 SQIVND (reference sequence). There are 15 residues in the CDR3. V was clipped by 7 bases and J by 0 bases; unmatched bases: 8. The CDR3: CASTSPGTANYGYTF. As DNA, the CDR3 is TGTGCCAGTACCTCACCCGGGACAGCTAACTATGGCTACACCTTC.

V and J are TRBV20-1 and TRBJ1-2, with a weak D call TRBD1 (5 bases). Germline CDR1 reads DFQATT; CDR2 reads SNEGSKA (reference sequence). The germline V and J ends were trimmed by 6 bases and 7 bases, with 9 bases remaining between them. This CDR3 has 10 amino acids. CDR3 sequence: CSAQGSGYTF. In DNA form, the CDR3 reads TGCAGTGCCCAGGGATCTGGCTACACCTTC.

This chain connects TRBV6-5 to TRBJ2-7, with D possibly TRBD1 on 7 matching bases. Trimming cost V 5 bases and J 3 bases, with 17 bases left between them. The germline gives CDR1 MNHEY, CDR2 SVGAGI. This CDR3 has 15 amino acids. The CDR3 DNA reads as TGTGCCAGCAGTCCGACAGGGACTGAGAACTACGAGCAGTACTTC. Translating it yields CASSPTGTENYEQYF.